The T cell receptor beta chain described here comes from a study of T cell responses to AZD1222 COVID-19 vaccine. About the research overall: Second doses were pooled across both intervals (about 4 or about 12 weeks). Study-level findings and limits: The donor group comprised mostly white British people and more females; the analysis possibly underestimated clonal diversity. No repertoire was sampled before or during the peak T cell response, only after it. Spike-specific TCR repertoires showed rising breadth and depth after two AZD1222 doses.

Regarding this clone: Its antigen is undetermined.

Sequencing was performed with immunoSEQ multiplex PCR; in TCRdb, only in-frame clones are kept and a portion is missing. Found here are approximately 99,000 clones, about 86% of them singletons; the top ten hold around 3.2%. The germline CDR1 and CDR2 sequences are SEHNR and FQNEAQ (reference sequence). The CDR3 is 18 residues long. The V gene end was trimmed by 4 bases and the J gene end by 0 bases; junction bases not matched to a gene: 6. This chain joins TRBV7-9 and TRBJ2-6; 10 nucleotides line up with TRBD1. The receptor comes from an adult in good health. The input for sequencing was peripheral blood, taken on day 0 of AZD1222 vaccination. The CDR3 loop is CASSYQTGGASGANVLTF. CDR3 DNA: TGTGCCAGCAGCTACCAGACAGGGGGCGCCTCTGGGGCCAACGTCCTGACTTTC.